The clone carrying this T cell receptor (beta chain) was detected only once. Its antigen is not identified. Use of 60 Vbeta and 13 Jbeta primers characterized the PCR. Method: immunoSEQ multiplex PCR; TCRdb's copy keeps in-frame clones and lacks some. The data show 98,000 or so clones, around 9.1% seen once. V trimming: 6 bases; J trimming: 4 bases; junction bases outside the gene matches: 13. The CDR3 is 17 amino acids. The data derive from a study of cytomegalovirus exposure and HLA in healthy donors. Study-level results: DRB1 had the most TCR associations and HLA-C the fewest, a later analysis found, with rates varying by HLA locus. Sequence variants that were highly shared formed a cluster that was likely a sequencing artifact. CMV serostatus was the only recorded immune exposure for donors.

The clonotype was recovered from a man aged 35 to 55 in good health and CMV-seropositive. The rearrangement uses TRBV23-1 and TRBJ1-3; 9 bases fit TRBD1. TRBV23-1 is assigned to the ORF class and has an uncertain function. Sequenced input: PBMCs. In DNA, the CDR3 is TGCGCCAGCAGAAACAGATGTACAGGGGGCTCAGGAAACACCATATATTTT. Translating gives CASRNRCTGGSGNTIYF.